These T cell receptor beta chains were read from a single sample in a study of T cell responses to AZD1222 COVID-19 vaccine. TCRdb keeps only in-frame clones here, not all; method: immunoSEQ multiplex PCR. The sample has roughly 130,000 clones, 70% to 90% seen once. The sequencing here drew on peripheral blood, taken on day 0 of AZD1222 vaccination. Every receptor here comes from an adult in good health. Each CDR3 is given with its conserved first and last residue. The D gene is left open where the match is weak. Expanded clones are given a class, and other clones once, few, many or no size at all.

>.|once|TRBV6-5|TRBJ1-4
CASSYDRINEKLFF
TGTGCCAGCAGTTATGACAGGATTAATGAAAAACTGTTTTTT
>TRBD1|.|TRBV6-4|TRBJ2-7
CASSDAGTGNPYEQYF
TGTGCCAGCAGTGACGCCGGGACAGGGAATCCCTACGAGCAGTACTTC
>TRBD1|.|TRBV7-2|TRBJ1-1
CASSLPGTGGGITEAFF
TGTGCCAGCAGCTTACCCGGGACAGGGGGAGGAATCACTGAAGCTTTCTTT
>.|.|TRBV5-4|TRBJ2-7
CASSAGLSYEQYF
TGTGCCAGCAGCGCGGGCCTCTCCTACGAGCAGTACTTC
>.|.|TRBV18|TRBJ1-2
CASSPEPFYGYTF
TGTGCCAGCTCACCAGAGCCTTTCTATGGCTACACCTTC
>.|.|TRBV19|TRBJ1-5
CASSKEGTRQPQHF
TGTGCCAGTAGTAAAGAGGGGACGAGGCAGCCCCAGCATTTT
>.|.|TRBV6-5|TRBJ1-1
CASSPRRDTEAFF
TGTGCCAGCAGTCCCCGCAGGGACACTGAAGCTTTCTTT
>.|.|TRBV4-1|TRBJ1-1
CASSPHPPGRLTPNTEAFF
TGCGCCAGCAGCCCACATCCCCCGGGGAGACTTACTCCGAACACTGAAGCTTTCTTT
>TRBD2|.|TRBV7-8|TRBJ2-2
CASSLEGSGGMSTGELFF
TGTGCCAGCAGCTTAGAGGGTTCGGGAGGGATGAGCACCGGGGAGCTGTTTTTT
>TRBD1|.|TRBV27|TRBJ2-7
CASSSETTGVGEQYF
TGTGCCAGCAGTTCAGAGACCACAGGGGTAGGCGAGCAGTACTTC
>.|.|TRBV24-1|TRBJ2-1
CATSDSAFGPNNEQFF
TGTGCCACCAGTGATTCCGCATTTGGGCCGAACAATGAGCAGTTCTTC
>TRBD2|.|TRBV19|TRBJ2-2
CASKGGGRDTGELFF
TGTGCCAGTAAGGGCGGCGGGAGGGACACCGGGGAGCTGTTTTTT
>.|.|TRBV19|TRBJ2-7
CASSHPDSPYEQYF
TGTGCCAGTAGCCATCCGGACTCACCCTACGAGCAGTACTTC
>TRBD1|.|TRBV15|TRBJ1-2
CATSRGGRTGDLTF
TGTGCCACCAGCAGAGGGGGAAGGACAGGGGATTTGACCTTC
>.|.|TRBV5-1|TRBJ1-1
CASSPGGSLGTEAFF
TGCGCCAGTTCCCCTGGAGGCAGCCTTGGCACTGAAGCTTTCTTT
>.|few|TRBV28|TRBJ2-4
CASSPPRNIQYF
TGTGCCAGCAGCCCCCCCAGAAACATTCAGTACTTC
>.|.|TRBV18|TRBJ1-1
CASSPPGWIAFF
TGTGCCAGCTCACCACCTGGTTGGATAGCTTTCTTT
>.|.|TRBV19|TRBJ2-4
CASSTLDFRPSYF
TGTGCCAGTAGTACTCTGGACTTCAGGCCCTCGTACTTC
>.|.|TRBV4-1|TRBJ2-5
CASSPLEGGGETQYF
TGCGCCAGCAGCCCTCTGGAGGGGGGCGGGGAGACCCAGTACTTC
>.|few|TRBV29-1|TRBJ1-1
CSVVMNGRVTFF
TGCAGCGTTGTAATGAATGGGAGGGTAACTTTCTTT
>TRBD1|.|TRBV7-3|TRBJ1-1
CASSPTGGETEAFF
TGTGCCAGCAGCCCCACAGGGGGTGAAACTGAAGCTTTCTTT
>TRBD1|.|TRBV11-3|TRBJ2-3
CASSFSFGTAQKDTQYF
TGTGCCAGCAGCTTTAGTTTTGGGACAGCCCAGAAGGATACGCAGTATTTT
>.|.|TRBV9|TRBJ1-1
CASSAGVRATEAFF
TGTGCCAGCTCGGCGGGGGTTCGGGCCACTGAAGCTTTCTTT
>.|.|TRBV6-1|TRBJ2-3
CASSELRGPDTQYF
TGTGCCAGCAGTGAATTGCGGGGCCCAGATACGCAGTATTTT
>TRBD2|.|TRBV7-9|TRBJ2-4
CASSAGDAGLNIQYF
TGTGCCAGCAGTGCGGGAGATGCCGGGTTAAACATTCAGTACTTC
>.|.|TRBV25-1|TRBJ1-6
CASSESTGAHNSPLHF
TGTGCCAGCAGTGAATCAACCGGGGCCCATAATTCACCCCTCCACTTT
>.|few|TRBV18|TRBJ2-3
CASSPPVITDTQYF
TGTGCCAGCTCACCACCGGTGATCACAGATACGCAGTATTTT
>.|.|TRBV7-2|TRBJ2-7
CASSPDGASYEQYF
TGTGCCAGCAGTCCGGACGGTGCCTCCTACGAGCAGTACTTC
>.|.|TRBV7-9|TRBJ1-1
CASSSTTTWAGSLNTEAFF
TGTGCCAGCAGCTCCACAACTACCTGGGCAGGGTCACTGAACACTGAAGCTTTCTTT
>.|.|TRBV7-8|TRBJ2-1
CASSPSLMGYNEQFF
TGTGCCAGCAGCCCTTCCCTGATGGGGTACAATGAGCAGTTCTTC